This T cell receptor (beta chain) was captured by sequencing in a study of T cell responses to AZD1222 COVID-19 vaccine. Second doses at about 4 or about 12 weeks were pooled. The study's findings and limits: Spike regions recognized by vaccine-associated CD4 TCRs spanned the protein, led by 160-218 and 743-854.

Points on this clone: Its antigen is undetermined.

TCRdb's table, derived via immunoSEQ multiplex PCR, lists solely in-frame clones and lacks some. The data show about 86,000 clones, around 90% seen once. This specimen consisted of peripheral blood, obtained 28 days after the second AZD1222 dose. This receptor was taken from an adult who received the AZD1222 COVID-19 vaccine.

The CDR3 nucleotides read TGTGCCAGCAGCGGGGGGCCGGGAGAGACCCAGTACTTC. It codes for CASSGGPGETQYF. This rearrangement joins TRBV9 to TRBJ2-5, with D possibly being TRBD1 (6 bases). The CDR3 has 13 amino acids. The germline V gene has CDR1 SGDLS and CDR2 YYNGEE. Trimming pared 3 bases from V and 4 bases from J, leaving 10 bases between.